A few counts support the clone carrying this T cell receptor (beta chain). The sample comes from a study of blood T cell repertoires in COVID-19. The CDR3 runs to 16 residues. Germline V gene sequence: CDR1 LGHDT, CDR2 YNNKEL (reference sequence). With 1 base clipped from V and 4 bases from J, the junction kept 7 bases outside the gene matches. Method: immunoSEQ multiplex PCR; TCRdb's copy keeps in-frame clones and lacks some. The sample contains 200,000 to 250,000 clones, under 90% of which appear only once. The sample taken for sequencing was peripheral blood. V and J are TRBV3-1 (or the pseudogene TRBV3-2) and TRBJ1-1; 9 bases match TRBD1. This clonotype originated in an elderly woman with COVID-19, enrolled during active disease. This chain's CDR3 is CASSQGYRGLGTEAFF. CDR3 in DNA: TGTGCCAGCAGCCAAGGGTACAGGGGGCTAGGCACTGAAGCTTTCTTT.